This is a list of T cell receptor beta chains from one sample in a study of T-cell reconstitution after alpha-beta-depleted transplantation in children. TCRdb re-analysed the PCR reads in MiXCR, keeping a single row per CDR3 protein. The sample shows nearly 400,000 distinct CDR3 sequences, approximately 20% of them seen only once. Here the sequenced sample was PBMCs from the stem cell graft donor, taken from the stem cell graft. These receptors were collected from a human donor who donated a stem cell graft to a child with acute myeloid leukemia. Each CDR3 is given with its conserved first and last residue. D genes are given only for firm matches. Some rows have no size entry. The others give once, few or many, or a class for an expanded clone.

j_call d_call clone_size v_call cdr3_aa cdr3_nt
TRBJ2-4 - - TRBV28 CASSLGTLLAKNIQYF TGTGCCAGCAGTTTAGGGACACTACTAGCCAAAAACATTCAGTACTTC
TRBJ2-5 TRBD1 few TRBV12-3/TRBV12-4 CASSLWDSQEETQYF TGTGCCAGCAGTTTATGGGACAGCCAAGAAGAGACCCAGTACTTC
TRBJ2-1 TRBD1 once TRBV2 CASRNGGLSRGNNEQFF TGTGCCAGCAGGAATGGGGGTCTGTCCAGGGGGAACAATGAGCAGTTCTTC
TRBJ2-7 TRBD2 many TRBV29-1 CSVKLLAGYEQYF TGCAGCGTTAAATTACTAGCGGGGTACGAGCAGTACTTC
TRBJ2-3 - few TRBV12-3/TRBV12-4 CASNSREEGDTQYF TGTGCCAGCAACTCGAGAGAAGAGGGTGACACGCAGTATTTT
TRBJ2-1 - - TRBV9 CASSHDYLNEQFF TGTGCCAGCAGCCATGACTACCTCAATGAGCAGTTCTTC
TRBJ2-3 - few TRBV21-1 CASSKPRLAGGDTQYF TGTGCCAGCAGCAAACCTCGGCTAGCGGGAGGAGATACGCAGTATTTT
TRBJ2-3 TRBD2 many TRBV20-1 CSATIGTSGRTTDTQYF TGCAGTGCTACAATCGGGACTAGCGGGCGTACCACAGATACGCAGTATTTT
TRBJ1-1 - - TRBV11-2 CASSLGDGFTEAFF TGTGCCAGCAGCTTAGGGGACGGTTTCACTGAAGCTTTCTTT
TRBJ1-1 - - TRBV29-1 CSGVLSAEAFF TGCAGCGGTGTTCTTTCTGCTGAAGCTTTCTTT
TRBJ2-3 - many TRBV20-1 CSARTPTTDTQYF TGCAGTGCTAGAACCCCTACCACAGATACGCAGTATTTT
TRBJ2-1 TRBD2 many TRBV4-3 CASSQGPSGSNEQFF TGCGCCAGCAGCCAAGGTCCTAGCGGGAGCAATGAGCAGTTCTTC
TRBJ1-3 - few TRBV7-8 CASSSVGNTIYF TGTGCCAGCAGCTCCGTAGGAAACACCATATATTTT
TRBJ1-5 TRBD1 - TRBV20-1 CSARTGSDGNQPQHF TGCAGTGCTAGGACAGGGTCTGATGGCAATCAGCCCCAGCATTTT
TRBJ2-1 - - TRBV4-3 CASSQYTGRYNEQFF TGCGCCAGCAGCCAATATACGGGAAGATACAATGAGCAGTTCTTC
TRBJ2-7 TRBD2 many TRBV29-1 CSVTSGSSYEQYF TGCAGCGTCACTAGCGGGAGTTCCTACGAGCAGTACTTC
TRBJ1-1 - few TRBV18 CASSTSSTEAFF TGTGCCAGCTCAACATCGAGCACTGAAGCTTTCTTT
TRBJ2-2 - many TRBV12-3/TRBV12-4 CASSFSGAGELFF TGTGCCAGCAGTTTTTCAGGGGCCGGGGAGCTGTTTTTT
TRBJ2-3 - - TRBV12-3/TRBV12-4 CATNGGTDTQYF TGTGCCACTAACGGGGGCACAGATACGCAGTATTTT
TRBJ2-5 - - TRBV2 CASNQGNGETQYF TGTGCCAGCAACCAAGGGAATGGAGAGACCCAGTACTTC
TRBJ1-1 TRBD1 - TRBV12-3/TRBV12-4 CATRPDRGLEAFF TGTGCCACCAGACCGGACAGGGGGCTTGAAGCTTTCTTT
TRBJ2-5 - - TRBV7-2 CASSPIMAYGTQYF TGTGCCAGCAGCCCTATAATGGCGTATGGGACCCAGTACTTC
TRBJ2-7 TRBD1 many TRBV18 CASSPGTGGSYEQYF TGTGCCAGCAGTCCGGGGACAGGGGGCTCCTACGAGCAGTACTTC
TRBJ2-4 - many TRBV29-1 CSVAGVLAKNIQYF TGCAGCGTCGCAGGGGTTTTAGCCAAAAACATTCAGTACTTC
TRBJ2-3 TRBD1 - TRBV18 CASSPAYGTGTDTQYF TGTGCCAGCTCACCAGCCTACGGGACAGGCACAGATACGCAGTATTTT
TRBJ2-3 - - TRBV27 CASRGESFTDTQYF TGTGCCAGCCGAGGGGAGTCTTTCACAGATACGCAGTATTTT
TRBJ2-3 - many TRBV20-1 CSAIRGMRDTDTQYF TGCAGTGCTATCCGGGGAATGCGGGACACAGATACGCAGTATTTT
TRBJ2-1 TRBD2 - TRBV29-1 CSIFSGSSYNEQFF TGCAGCATTTTTAGCGGGAGCTCCTACAATGAGCAGTTCTTC
TRBJ1-1 - few TRBV7-8 CASSVSGLAFF TGTGCCAGCAGCGTATCCGGGCTTGCTTTCTTT
TRBJ2-4 - many TRBV12-3/TRBV12-4 CASSFRQLGIQYF TGTGCCAGCAGTTTTCGTCAGTTAGGCATTCAGTACTTC
TRBJ2-2 TRBD2 few TRBV6-1 CASSDISGRRTGELFF TGTGCCAGCAGTGATATTAGCGGGAGACGGACCGGGGAGCTGTTTTTT
TRBJ2-7 TRBD1 few TRBV5-1 CASSLSGGGMNYEQYF TGCGCCAGCAGCTTGTCAGGGGGCGGTATGAACTACGAGCAGTACTTC
TRBJ2-3 TRBD2 - TRBV5-8 CASSLVAGGGSDTQYF TGTGCCAGCAGCTTGGTGGCGGGAGGAGGCTCAGATACGCAGTATTTT
TRBJ2-2 - many TRBV7-9 CASSRTLPVEEELFF TGTGCCAGCAGCCGGACCCTGCCGGTCGAGGAGGAGCTGTTTTTT
TRBJ1-2 - - TRBV12-3/TRBV12-4 CASTRDRRYGYTF TGTGCCAGCACCCGTGACAGGCGCTATGGCTACACCTTC
TRBJ2-7 TRBD1 many TRBV12-3/TRBV12-4 CASSFGTAIYEQYF TGTGCCAGCAGTTTCGGGACAGCGATCTACGAGCAGTACTTC
TRBJ2-5 - many TRBV12-3/TRBV12-4 CASSQTSGGETQYF TGTGCCAGCAGTCAGACTAGTGGTGGGGAGACCCAGTACTTC
TRBJ2-1 - few TRBV12-3/TRBV12-4 CASAAQTGLNEQFF TGTGCCAGCGCGGCCCAGACAGGCCTGAATGAGCAGTTCTTC
TRBJ2-2 TRBD1 many TRBV5-1 CASSLGGGLNTGELFF TGCGCCAGCAGCTTGGGAGGGGGCCTGAACACCGGGGAGCTGTTTTTT
TRBJ2-3 - few TRBV20-1 CSARVGGLGFTDTQYF TGCAGTGCTAGAGTGGGGGGGCTTGGATTCACAGATACGCAGTATTTT
TRBJ2-1 - - TRBV7-2 CASSPQGIGNEQFF TGTGCCAGCAGCCCACAGGGCATCGGAAATGAGCAGTTCTTC
TRBJ2-1 TRBD2 - TRBV12-3/TRBV12-4 CASSLASSGNLLTNEQFF TGTGCCAGCAGTTTAGCGTCTAGCGGGAACCTCCTTACAAATGAGCAGTTCTTC
TRBJ1-6 - few TRBV5-1 CASSSGPTPPNSPLHF TGCGCCAGCAGCTCCGGGCCAACACCCCCTAATTCACCCCTCCACTTT
TRBJ1-1 TRBD1 - TRBV4-3 CASSQGQGNTEAFF TGCGCCAGCAGCCAAGGACAGGGGAACACTGAAGCTTTCTTT
TRBJ2-1 TRBD2 many TRBV20-1 CSAKLATYNEQFF TGCAGTGCTAAACTAGCGACCTACAATGAGCAGTTCTTC
TRBJ2-7 - few TRBV12-3/TRBV12-4 CASSPPVGYEQYF TGTGCCAGCAGTCCACCGGTAGGGTACGAGCAGTACTTC
TRBJ2-3 - many TRBV29-1 CSVEGGAGDTQYF TGCAGCGTTGAGGGCGGAGCCGGGGATACGCAGTATTTT